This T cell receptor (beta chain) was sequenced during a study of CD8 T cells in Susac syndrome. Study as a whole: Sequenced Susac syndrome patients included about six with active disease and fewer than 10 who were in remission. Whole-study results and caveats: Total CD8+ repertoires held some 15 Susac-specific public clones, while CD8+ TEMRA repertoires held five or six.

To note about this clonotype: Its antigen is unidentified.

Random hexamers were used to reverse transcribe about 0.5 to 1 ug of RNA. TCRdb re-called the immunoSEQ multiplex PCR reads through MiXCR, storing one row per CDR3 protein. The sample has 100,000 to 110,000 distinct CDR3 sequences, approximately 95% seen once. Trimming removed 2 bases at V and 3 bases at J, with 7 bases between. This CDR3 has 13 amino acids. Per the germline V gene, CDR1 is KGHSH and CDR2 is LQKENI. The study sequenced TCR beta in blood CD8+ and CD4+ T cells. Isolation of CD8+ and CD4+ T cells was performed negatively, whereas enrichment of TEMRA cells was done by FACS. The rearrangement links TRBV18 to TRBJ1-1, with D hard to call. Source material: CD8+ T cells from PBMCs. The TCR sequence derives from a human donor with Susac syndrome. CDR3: CASSPESDTEAFF. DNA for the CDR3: TGTGCCAGCTCACCAGAGAGTGACACTGAAGCTTTCTTT.